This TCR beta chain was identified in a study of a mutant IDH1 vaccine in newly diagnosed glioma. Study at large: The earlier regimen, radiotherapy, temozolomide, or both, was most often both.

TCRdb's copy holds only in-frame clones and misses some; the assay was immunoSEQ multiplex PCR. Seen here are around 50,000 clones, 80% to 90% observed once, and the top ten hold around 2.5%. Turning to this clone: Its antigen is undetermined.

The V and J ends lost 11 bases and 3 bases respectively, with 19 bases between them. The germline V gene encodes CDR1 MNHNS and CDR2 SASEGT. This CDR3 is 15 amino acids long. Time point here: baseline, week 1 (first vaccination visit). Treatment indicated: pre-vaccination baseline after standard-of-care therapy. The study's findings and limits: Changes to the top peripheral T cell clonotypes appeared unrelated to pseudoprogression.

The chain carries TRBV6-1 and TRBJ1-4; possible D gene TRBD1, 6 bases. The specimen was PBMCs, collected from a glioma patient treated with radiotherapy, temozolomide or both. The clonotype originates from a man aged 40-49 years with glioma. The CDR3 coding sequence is TGTGCCGGACGGGACACAGGAGGGTCTAATGAAAAACTGTTTTTT. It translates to CAGRDTGGSNEKLFF.